The present entry profiles one TCR beta chain with its context. Its antigen is unknown. No base quality information exists; no much larger clone differs at one position. The junction carries 12 bases between V and J, which are trimmed by 0 bases and 0 bases respectively. Measured from the cysteine to the phenylalanine, the CDR3 is 17 residues long. Only the CDR3 portion is preserved as DNA: 51 bases, with reading frame beginning at the first base. This sample's time point label indicates: about 28 days (+/-7) after the second vaccine dose. Because spike-specific TCR depth and breadth did not differ between the two schedules, AZD1222 recipients who got a second dose at roughly 4 weeks were pooled with those who got a second dose at roughly 12 weeks. Vaccinee samples were obtained from the UK trials COV001 and COV002, which included a single-blind randomized controlled phase 2/3 trial of AZD1222 (ChAdOx1 nCoV-19) in healthy adults. For TCRbeta chain sequencing, PBMC samples were collected from trial participants at day 0 and at day 28 after the second dose.

This sample was taken from a study of T cell responses to AZD1222 COVID-19 vaccine (dated by TCRdb to the early 2020s). About the investigation overall: TCR sequencing covered some 250 trial participants: nearly 210 given two doses of AZD1222 and approximately 26 given two doses of MenACWY control vaccine. Trial participants were enrolled by age into 18-55, 56-69 and 70-plus year subgroups, with approximately 150, 30 and 60 TCR-sequenced participants respectively. Broad study findings and their caveats: Vaccine-associated CD4 TCRs spanned the whole spike protein, with dominant responses in regions 160-218 and 743-854. Conclusions about previously exposed vaccinees are limited, since just five to seven AZD1222 recipients were seropositive for SARS-CoV-2 at baseline. After two AZD1222 doses, spike-specific TCR breadth and depth were significantly higher than at day 0 and than in MenACWY recipients. Participants were mostly white British, with more females than males. The authors suggested clonal diversity may have been underestimated. Nearly half of unique spike-specific TCRs reportedly recognized epitopes outside regions mutated in the B.1.351 and B.1.1.7 variants. The 56-69-year group was small, and its depth increase did not reach significance, likely because of low power. Because no samples from the day 14 peak response were available, repertoires could be characterized only after the peak T cell response.

The CDR3 regions of human TCRbeta chains were analyzed by immunosequencing. From the authors' description of their analysis: TCRs in the repertoires were matched against a reference library of SARS-CoV-2-specific TCRs that had been generated with the MIRA antigen-specificity platform. Breadth meant the fraction of unique TCRs that were SARS-CoV-2-associated, whereas depth meant the fraction of total T cells that were SARS-CoV-2-associated. Each spike-specific TCR was assigned to its reactive spike region and to a CD4 or CD8 class using the MIRA data. Log10-transformed breadth and depth values were compared by one-way ANOVA with Sidak's multiple comparisons tests. TCRdb took over this immuneACCESS table, retaining in-frame rearrangements with V and J assigned. Such tables are incomplete; in checked studies, under half of the missing clones stem from an unresolved V gene, and the remainder is unexplained. V, J and clone size reflect that table, while D and trimming were determined from the DNA. This sample gives 95,000 to 100,000 clones in total; about four fifths of them show up just once. About 14% of the sample comes from the top ten.

The starting material was peripheral blood, obtained 28 days after the second AZD1222 dose. This chain joins TRBV23-1 to TRBJ1-5; the D gene is unclear. TRBV23-1 is reported as an ORF; its role is uncertain. The sequence was obtained from an adult who received the AZD1222 COVID-19 vaccine. The sequenced DNA is TGCGCCAGCAGTCAATCAATACGGGTTTATAGCAATCAGCCCCAGCATTTT. Protein translation: CASSQSIRVYSNQPQHF.